This paragraph reports one T cell receptor beta chain. The target antigen is unknown. The Oncomine TCR Beta short-read assay was applied to DNA of cultured CD4+ T cells. TCRdb itself ran the PCR reads through MiXCR, one entry per CDR3 protein. The table lists roughly 14,000 distinct CDR3 sequences, less than 70% of them singletons. These data are taken from a study of vaccination and CD4 T cells after COVID-19. Study-wide results and caveats: The study found median SARS-CoV-2-reactive clonotypes rising from around 20 to 38, not significantly. This study had few convalescent patients and no early post-infection samples.

Treatment specified: approximately 9-day PBMC culture with coronavirus spike peptide pools or control peptides (ViraFEST assay). The clonotype originates from a human donor who had recovered from COVID-19. Material for sequencing was CD4+ T cells from blood, cultured in vitro.

CDR3 sequence: CASSQENQPQYF. The CDR3 DNA reads TGTGCCAGCAGCCAGGAGAACCAGCCCCAGTACTTC. V gene TRBV14 combines with J gene TRBJ2-5, with D uncertain. The germline V gene encodes CDR1 SGHDN and CDR2 FVKESK. The V gene lost 3 bases and the J gene lost 9 bases, with 11 bases spanning the gap. This CDR3 region has 12 residues.